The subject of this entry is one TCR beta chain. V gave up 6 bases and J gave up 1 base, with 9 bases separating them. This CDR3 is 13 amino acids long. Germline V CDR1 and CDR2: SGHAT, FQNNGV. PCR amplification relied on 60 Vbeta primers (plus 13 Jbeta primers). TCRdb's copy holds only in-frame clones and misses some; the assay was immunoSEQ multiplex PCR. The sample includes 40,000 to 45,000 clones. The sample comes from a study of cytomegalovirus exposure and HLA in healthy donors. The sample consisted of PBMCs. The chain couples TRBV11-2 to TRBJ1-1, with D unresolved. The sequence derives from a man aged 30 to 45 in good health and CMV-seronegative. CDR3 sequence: CASSSGRNTEAFF. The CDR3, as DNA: TGTGCCAGCAGTTCCGGGAGGAACACTGAAGCTTTCTTT.